This is a list of T cell receptor beta chains from one sample in a study of regulatory T cells in long-lasting Graves disease. TCRdb re-derived calls from the multiplex PCR reads in MiXCR, one entry per CDR3 protein. The repertoire includes 350,000 to 500,000 distinct CDR3 sequences, about a sixth of them detected once, and around 10% sits in the top ten. The sample was also linked to a second study, of T cells in Graves' hyperthyroidism and ophthalmopathy.

The sequences come from peripheral blood mononuclear cells (PBMCs), collected at new diagnosis, from a patient treated with antithyroid drugs. The source is a woman in her 30s with Graves disease. The CDR3 runs from the conserved cysteine through the conserved F or W. D genes are given only for firm matches. Clone size is given for some rows only: seen once, a few or many times, or a class if the clone is expanded.

V	size	J	D	DNA	CDR3
TRBV2	many	TRBJ2-5	TRBD2	TGTGCCAGCAGTGTAGCGGGAGGGAGACAACAAGAGACCCAGTACTTC	CASSVAGGRQQETQYF
TRBV6-1	.	TRBJ1-2	TRBD1	TGTGCCAGCACCCGGGACAGGGGGCACTATGGCTACACCTTC	CASTRDRGHYGYTF
TRBV14	.	TRBJ2-5	TRBD1	TGTGCCAGCAGCAAAGGGGACAGGTCTGGAGAGACCCTGTACTTC	CASSKGDRSGETLYF
TRBV6-2/TRBV6-3	few	TRBJ2-6	TRBD1	TGTGCCAGCAGTTACTCGACAGGGGGCTCTGGGGCCAACGTCCTGACTTTC	CASSYSTGGSGANVLTF
TRBV19	few	TRBJ1-5	.	TGTGCCAGTAGTATAGTACCTAGCAATCAGCCCCAGCATTTT	CASSIVPSNQPQHF
TRBV20-1	many	TRBJ2-7	.	TGCAGTGCTAGAGGCCGTAGCGGACTCTACGAGCAGTACTTC	CSARGRSGLYEQYF
TRBV6-2/TRBV6-3	.	TRBJ1-2	TRBD1	TGTGCCAGCCAAACTCAGACAGGGGACTATGGCTACACCTTC	CASQTQTGDYGYTF
TRBV10-2	many	TRBJ2-3	.	TGCGCCAGCAGTTTCTTAGGAACGAACACAGATACGCAGTATTTT	CASSFLGTNTDTQYF
TRBV7-9	.	TRBJ2-7	TRBD2	TGTGCCAGCAGCGACCGACTAGCGGGAGAAGAGCAGTACTTC	CASSDRLAGEEQYF
TRBV29-1	many	TRBJ2-3	TRBD2	TGCAGCGTTGAATTCGGCGCGGGAGGGATCACAGATACGCAGTATTTT	CSVEFGAGGITDTQYF
TRBV6-9	.	TRBJ1-1	TRBD1	TGTGCCAGCAGTTACCTCGGGACAGGGAACACTGAAGCTTTCTTT	CASSYLGTGNTEAFF
TRBV7-9	.	TRBJ1-4	TRBD1	TGTGCCAGCACCGTTACTTACAGGGGGGATGAAAAACTGTTTTTT	CASTVTYRGDEKLFF
TRBV7-9	.	TRBJ1-1	.	TGTGCCAGCAGCGCATTCAGGGGTGGCTCTGAAGCTTTCTTT	CASSAFRGGSEAFF